Listed here is a single TCR beta chain. Its antigen is as yet unknown. This sample stems from a study of T cells in Graves' hyperthyroidism and ophthalmopathy. The study, taken as a whole, reports: In validation, the model predicted ophthalmopathy. These predictions came a median roughly 7.1 months before onset. Most expanded thyroid clonotypes above 0.001 also appeared in blood.

Looked up from germline, CDR1 is DFQATT and CDR2 is SNEGSKA (reference sequence). The CDR3 totals 14 residues. With 6 bases clipped from V and 6 bases from J, the junction kept 11 bases outside the gene matches. TCR beta CDR3 regions were amplified from RNA transcripts. First-round RT-PCR of the TCR CDR3 relied on the HTBI primer set. TCRdb fed the multiplex PCR reads into MiXCR, producing one record per CDR3 protein. The sample consists of about 720,000 distinct CDR3 sequences, over 15% of them appearing once. This chain connects TRBV20-1 to TRBJ1-2, with TRBD1 identical over 9 bases. The material sequenced was blood. This clonotype was obtained from a woman in her forties or fifties with Graves' hyperthyroidism that later progressed to Graves' ophthalmopathy. The CDR3 coding sequence is TGCAGTGCCAAACTGATCCGGGACAGGGATGGCTACACCTTC. Its translation: CSAKLIRDRDGYTF.